This TCR beta chain was retrieved from a study of CD8 T cells in ankylosing spondylitis. The table lists this clonotype with a few counts. TCRdb reanalysed the 5' RACE reads using MiXCR and keeps one entry per CDR3 protein. The sample lists 150,000 to 200,000 distinct CDR3 sequences; about 18% were seen once. The V segment lost 4 bases and the J segment 11 bases; nucleotides outside the gene matches: 6. This CDR3 has 12 amino acids. This sequence was found in a male donor with ankylosing spondylitis or in good health (not recorded which). This chain joins TRBV12-3 or TRBV12-4 and TRBJ1-2; 8 bases are a match to TRBD1. Sequencing was carried out using blood, either unsorted or a sorted T cell fraction (not recorded which). The chain's CDR3 is CASSWGQAVYTF. CDR3 in DNA: TGTGCCAGCAGTTGGGGACAGGCCGTATACACCTTC.